Each of the 20 T cell receptor beta chains below was sequenced from the same sample in a study of CD8 T cells in ankylosing spondylitis. TCRdb used MiXCR to reprocess the 5' RACE reads, holding one entry per CDR3 protein. Of 100,000 to 150,000 distinct CDR3 sequences listed, 7% to 10% are singletons. What was sequenced was blood, either unsorted or a sorted T cell fraction (not recorded which). These receptors were collected from a male donor with ankylosing spondylitis or in good health (not recorded which).

This clonotype was seen ten or more times. This rearrangement joins TRBV29-1 to TRBJ2-7, with D perhaps TRBD1 (6 bases). With 1 base removed from V and 4 bases from J, the gap between germline ends came to 11 bases. CDR1 is SQVTM and CDR2 is ANQGSEA in the germline V gene. The CDR3 sequence is 13 residues long. The CDR3 region is CSVEVGQRYEQYF. The CDR3 DNA reads as TGCAGCGTTGAAGTAGGACAGCGGTACGAGCAGTACTTC.

The V call is TRBV5-1, the J call TRBJ2-1; 8 nucleotides line up with TRBD2. CDR1 is SGHRS and CDR2 is YFSETQ in the germline V gene. The CDR3 runs to 15 residues. The junction had 5 bases not matched to a gene; V was cut back by 2 bases and J by 4 bases. The CDR3 DNA reads TGCGCCAGCAGCTTATTAGCGGGGACTTACAATGAGCAGTTCTTC. Translation gives CASSLLAGTYNEQFF.

The chain carries TRBV5-1 and TRBJ2-5; D ambiguous. Trimming removed 2 bases from V and 1 base from J, with 6 bases in between. This CDR3 is 13 amino acids long. The germline V gene has CDR1 SGHRS and CDR2 YFSETQ. The CDR3 sequence is CASSLRIQETQYF. The CDR3 nucleotides are TGCGCCAGCAGCTTACGGATCCAAGAGACCCAGTACTTC.

Ten or more counts support this clonotype. The chain is built from TRBV5-1 and TRBJ2-5; unclear D gene. The V end lost 2 bases, the J end lost 1 base, and 12 bases lay between the germline ends. Germline V gives CDR1 SGHRS, CDR2 YFSETQ. The CDR3 extends over 15 amino acids. CDR3 residues: CASSFLAGIQETQYF. In nucleotides, the CDR3 is TGCGCCAGCAGCTTTCTCGCCGGTATCCAAGAGACCCAGTACTTC.

The gene calls are TRBV12-3 or TRBV12-4 and TRBJ2-3; no firm D call. CDR3 size: 15 residues. Trimming stripped 3 bases from V and 0 bases from J, with 10 bases between. CDR3 sequence (DNA): TGTGCCAGCAGTTTTAAGGCCGGCAGCACAGATACGCAGTATTTT. It translates to CASSFKAGSTDTQYF.

V gene TRBV7-7 combines with J gene TRBJ2-7, with unresolved D. V shed 5 bases and J shed 5 bases, with 16 bases lying between them. CDR3 length: 14 amino acids. The germline CDR1 and CDR2 sequences are SSHAT and FNYEAQ (reference sequence). The chain's CDR3 is CASSHQWSRNEQYF. As DNA, the CDR3 is TGTGCCAGCAGCCATCAGTGGAGCCGGAACGAGCAGTACTTC.

This clonotype was picked up many times. The rearrangement joins TRBV20-1 to TRBJ2-1; 8 bases map to TRBD2. V was pared by 3 bases and J by 15 bases, with 7 bases of the junction left unmatched. Germline loops: CDR1 DFQATT, CDR2 SNEGSKA (reference sequence). The CDR3 is made up of 11 amino acids. CDR3 nucleotides: TGCAGTGCTAGTGGTCGGGAGGGTCGGTTCTTC. Translation gives CSASGREGRFF.

This clonotype was detected many times. This sequence joins TRBV29-1 and TRBJ2-3; no reliable D call. The CDR3 is 11 amino acids. CDR1 is SQVTM, CDR2 ANQGSEA, per germline. With 6 bases removed from V and 3 bases from J, the gap between germline ends came to 7 bases. The CDR3 bases are TGCAGCGTGGCCTCGACAGATACGCAGTATTTT. Encoded protein: CSVASTDTQYF.

This clonotype was detected ten times or more. The chain employs TRBV4-2 and TRBJ2-7; possibly TRBD1 for D (6 bases). CDR1 and CDR2 from the germline V gene are LGHNA and YNFKEQ. Trimming shortened V by 0 bases and J by 12 bases, and 12 bases separated the two germline ends. The CDR3 sequence is 12 residues long. The CDR3 nucleotides are TGTGCCAGCAGCCAAGATCTTACAGGGCTGTACTTC. This encodes CASSQDLTGLYF.

This clonotype was detected ten times or more. The V and J genes are TRBV20-1 and TRBJ1-5; the D gene is possibly TRBD1 (5 bases). Germline CDR1 is DFQATT and CDR2 is SNEGSKA (reference sequence). CDR3 length: 15 residues. V was trimmed by 0 bases and J by 6 bases, leaving 15 bases between them. The CDR3 DNA reads TGCAGTGCTAGAGATCTCGCGGGGCTCGGTCAGCCCCAGCATTTT. This sequence encodes CSARDLAGLGQPQHF.

This clonotype appeared many times. The chain joins TRBV5-1 to TRBJ2-2; D is possibly TRBD2 (5 bases). The V end lost 3 bases, the J end lost 1 base, and 19 bases lay between the germline ends. CDR3 size: 18 residues. Germline V gene lookup returns CDR1 SGHRS and CDR2 YFSETQ. The CDR3 loop reads CASSSGMIDNQNTGELFF. The CDR3 bases are TGCGCCAGCAGCTCGGGGATGATCGACAACCAGAACACCGGGGAGCTGTTTTTT.

This clonotype was observed many times. This chain links TRBV5-6 with TRBJ2-7; 7 nucleotides align to TRBD1. CDR1 is SGHDT and CDR2 is YYEEEE in the germline V gene. Trimming removed 4 bases from V and 3 bases from J; junction bases left unmatched: 4. CDR3 length: 13 amino acids. The CDR3, as DNA: TGTGCCAGCAGCGAGGGACAGTACTACGAGCAGTACTTC. As protein: CASSEGQYYEQYF.

In its sample, this clonotype was seen a few times. The rearrangement links TRBV20-1 to TRBJ2-5; 9 bases align to TRBD2. The ends lost 1 base at V and 4 bases at J; junction bases unmatched: 10. CDR1 DFQATT and CDR2 SNEGSKA come from the germline V gene (reference sequence). CDR3 length: 16 residues. The CDR3 sequence: CSARVLIAGEGETQYF. The DNA of the CDR3 is TGCAGTGCTAGAGTCTTAATAGCGGGAGAGGGAGAGACCCAGTACTTC.

This clonotype was seen ten or more times. This chain connects TRBV3-1 to TRBJ2-1, with 8 bases aligning to TRBD2. The length of the CDR3 is 17 residues. The V gene end was trimmed by 0 bases and the J gene end by 3 bases; junction bases not matched to a gene: 7. The germline CDR1 and CDR2 sequences are LGHDT and YNNKEL (reference sequence). CDR3 residues: CASSQEWIAGRYNEQFF. DNA of the CDR3: TGTGCCAGCAGCCAAGAATGGATAGCGGGGCGCTACAATGAGCAGTTCTTC.

This clonotype came up many times. This rearrangement joins TRBV20-1 to TRBJ2-1, with TRBD2 matching 10 bases. CDR3 length: 15 residues. Germline V gives CDR1 DFQATT, CDR2 SNEGSKA (reference sequence). The ends lost 4 bases at V and 2 bases at J; junction bases unmatched: 5. CDR3 sequence: CSAMGGLAAYNEQFF. DNA for the CDR3: TGCAGTGCTATGGGCGGACTAGCGGCCTACAATGAGCAGTTCTTC.

Ten or more counts support this clonotype. The chain employs TRBV24-1 and TRBJ2-1, with 10 positions matching TRBD1. Germline lookup yields CDR1 KGHDR and CDR2 SFDVKD. The CDR3 has 13 residues. V shed 8 bases and J 8 bases; nucleotides not matched to a gene: 5. The CDR3: CATKSGTGDEQFF. CDR3 nucleotide sequence: TGTGCCACCAAGTCCGGGACAGGGGATGAGCAGTTCTTC.

This clonotype came up a few times. This sequence joins TRBV20-1 and TRBJ2-3, with 12 positions matching TRBD2. The CDR3 spans 14 residues. The J segment lost 4 bases and the V segment lost 4 bases, leaving 3 bases of the junction unmatched. CDR1 and CDR2 (germline): DFQATT, SNEGSKA (reference sequence). The CDR3 DNA reads as TGCAGTGCTACGGGACTAGCGGGTGCAGATACGCAGTATTTT. It yields the protein CSATGLAGADTQYF.

The sample holds a few counts of this clonotype. The chain recombines TRBV29-1 with TRBJ2-1; weak D call: TRBD2 (6 bases). The germline CDR1 and CDR2 sequences are SQVTM and ANQGSEA. The CDR3 length is 14 residues. V was shortened by 7 bases and J by 9 bases, with 22 bases between the two germline ends. CDR3 sequence (DNA): TGCAGCGCCCTCTGGGGCGGGAAAACGACTGAGCAGTTCTTC. Protein sequence: CSALWGGKTTEQFF.

The chain employs TRBV7-8 and TRBJ2-1; no clear D. CDR1 and CDR2 (germline): SGHVS, FQNEAQ. The CDR3 has 15 amino acids. V shed 2 bases and J shed 0 bases, with 8 bases lying between them. The CDR3 loop is CASSLRRSSYNEQFF. The CDR3 DNA sequence: TGTGCCAGCAGCTTACGCAGGTCCTCCTACAATGAGCAGTTCTTC.

There are many counts of this clonotype. The rearrangement uses TRBV12-3 or TRBV12-4 and TRBJ2-7; D remains ambiguous. V lost 6 bases to trimming and J lost 2 bases, with 14 bases between them. The length of the CDR3 is 14 residues. In DNA form, the CDR3 reads TGTGCCAGCAGCCCACAGCTGGGGACCTACGAGCAGTACTTC. Translated: CASSPQLGTYEQYF.